This passage covers 9 T cell receptor beta chains from one sample sequenced in a study of cytomegalovirus exposure and HLA in healthy donors (dated by TCRdb to about 2017). The library was prepared using the immunoSEQ multiplex PCR assay. For the multiplex PCR, a mixture combining 60 forward primers for TCR Vbeta segments and 13 reverse primers for TCR Jbeta segments was used. TCRdb obtained this table from immuneACCESS and retained in-frame rearrangements with V and J assigned. These tables miss some clones; where compared with another copy, unresolved V genes account for less than half of the shortfall, and the remainder is unexplained. This sample's table carries fewer than 150,000 clones. Approximately 1.9% of the sample belongs to the ten largest clones. The material sequenced was PBMCs. The receptors come from a woman aged 60-75 years in good health and CMV-seronegative.

The rearrangement links TRBV10-3 to TRBJ2-1; 11 nucleotides align to TRBD1. Trimming removed 4 bases from V and 3 bases from J; junction bases left unmatched: 5. This CDR3 is 16 amino acids long. Germline V lookup: CDR1 ENHRY, CDR2 SYGVKD. CDR3 sequence: CAISAGGTGGYNEQFF. In nucleotides, the CDR3 is TGTGCCATCAGTGCTGGAGGGACAGGGGGCTACAATGAGCAGTTCTTC.

The rearrangement uses TRBV12-5 and TRBJ1-1, with no clear D. Germline V gene sequence: CDR1 LGHNT, CDR2 FRNRAP. CDR3 length: 17 residues. V was clipped by 0 bases and J by 3 bases, with 17 bases between them. This chain's CDR3 is CASGLVKGGSKYTEAFF. CDR3 coding DNA: TGTGCTAGTGGTTTGGTAAAAGGCGGGAGTAAGTACACTGAAGCTTTCTTT. The full variable domain, its missing parts supplied by reference TRBV12-5 and TRBJ1-1, is DARVTQTPRHKVTEMGQEVTMRCQPILGHNTVFWYRQTMMQGLELLAYFRNRAPLDDSGMPKDRFSAEMPDATLATLKIQPSEPRDSAVYFCASGLVKGGSKYTEAFFGQGTRLTVV.

The rearrangement uses TRBV4-1 and TRBJ2-5, with D possibly matching TRBD2 (6 bases). CDR1 and CDR2 from the germline V gene are MGHRA and YSYEKL. CDR3 size: 16 residues. V lost 1 base and J 2 bases, leaving 14 bases between the germline ends. CDR3 protein: CASSQGASAAQETQYF. The CDR3 nucleotides are TGCGCCAGCAGCCAAGGGGCTAGCGCCGCACAAGAGACCCAGTACTTC.

This chain links TRBV5-4 with TRBJ2-7; 10 bases fit TRBD1. Germline V gives CDR1 SGHNT, CDR2 YYREEE (reference sequence). The CDR3 sequence is 13 residues long. V dropped 4 bases and J dropped 6; count of bases not matched to a gene: 4. CDR3 loop: CASSPTGGGEQYF. As DNA, the CDR3 is TGTGCCAGCAGCCCGACAGGGGGCGGCGAGCAGTACTTC.

The J gene is TRBJ2-2, the V gene TRBV27; 7 nucleotides match TRBD1. The CDR3 spans 17 residues. The V and J ends lost 7 bases and 4 bases, in that order; junction bases with no gene match: 15. The V gene's germline CDR1 is MNHEY and CDR2 SMNVEV (reference sequence). The CDR3, as DNA: TGTGCCAGCAAAGGTATCTTGGACAGGATCTTCACCGGGGAGCTGTTTTTT. This gives the protein CASKGILDRIFTGELFF.

V and J are TRBV10-1 and TRBJ2-5; weak D call: TRBD2 (6 bases). Matching the DNA end better, TRBJ2-7 makes the J call doubtful. The germline V gene encodes CDR1 WNHNN and CDR2 SYGVQD (reference sequence). The CDR3 length is 13 residues. In DNA, the CDR3 is TGCGCCAGCAGTGAGAGGCGGGAATACGAGCAGTACTTC. It yields the protein CASSERREYEQYF.

V gene TRBV6-6 combines with J gene TRBJ2-3; 12 bases match TRBD2. J gave up 4 bases and V 8 bases, and 1 base lay outside the gene matches. The germline V gene encodes CDR1 MNHNY and CDR2 SVGAGI (reference sequence). This CDR3 is 13 amino acids long. The chain's CDR3 is CASSSGRADTQYF. As DNA, the CDR3 is TGTGCCAGCTCTAGCGGGAGGGCAGATACGCAGTATTTT.

The gene calls are TRBV2 and TRBJ2-1, with TRBD2 matching over 10 bases. Germline assignment: CDR1 SNHLY and CDR2 FYNNEI. Losses at the gene ends were 3 bases for V and 8 bases for J; bases not matched to a gene: 28. The CDR3 consists of 22 residues. The CDR3 DNA is TGTGCCAGCAGTGATTTTCTCGGGTTTAGGCTAGCGGGAGTGGTGAGTGGGGATGAGCAGTTCTTC. It encodes CASSDFLGFRLAGVVSGDEQFF.

This chain uses TRBV30 with TRBJ1-1; no firm D call. The CDR3 runs 11 residues. CDR1 and CDR2 from the germline V gene are GTSNPN and SVGIG (reference sequence). With 1 base removed from V and 7 bases from J, the gap between germline ends came to 7 bases. CDR3 DNA sequence: TGTGCCTGGAGTGGGGAGGTTGAAGCTTTCTTT. This encodes CAWSGEVEAFF.